This T cell receptor beta chain was retrieved from a study of cytomegalovirus exposure and HLA in healthy donors. Points from the study as a whole: Rarity held for most TCR sequences, but there were some public TCRs that occurred in many donors.

Concerning this clone itself: Antigen specificity is unknown.

Profiled with immunoSEQ multiplex PCR; TCRdb holds only in-frame clones, not every one. This table holds more than 60,000 clones, 80% to 90% found once. This clonotype was sampled from a woman aged 18-29 years in good health and CMV-seronegative. The sequenced sample consisted of PBMCs.

In DNA, the CDR3 is TGTGCCAGCAGCATGGGACTAGCGGGGGGACAGACCCAGTACTTC. It specifies CASSMGLAGGQTQYF. The V and J genes are TRBV7-2 and TRBJ2-5, with TRBD2 identical over 15 bases. The CDR3 has 15 residues. Germline-derived CDR1 and CDR2 are SGHTA and FQGNSA. V was pared by 5 bases and J by 6 bases, with 4 bases of the junction left unmatched.